These 20 T cell receptor beta chains were all obtained from the same sample, sequenced in a study of Tregs in tolerant kidney transplant recipients. The assay was immunoSEQ multiplex PCR, and TCRdb's table has in-frame clones only and misses some. Among more than 90,000 clones listed, about 91% were seen once. Sequencing input: CD4+ T cells from blood. The receptors shown here come from a human donor in good health.

V and J are TRBV21-1 and TRBJ2-5; TRBD1, the D gene given by the table, was not confirmed from the DNA. TRBV21-1 is given as a pseudogene. The CDR3 is made up of 16 amino acids. CDR3 nucleotides: TGTGCCAGCAGCTGCCATGGACAGGAACACCAAGAGACCCAGTACTTC. Translated, it gives CASSCHGQEHQETQYF.

The J gene is TRBJ1-5, the V gene TRBV19; D might be TRBD1 (5 bases). The V and J ends lost 4 bases and 8 bases respectively, with 9 bases between them. The CDR3 runs to 12 residues. Germline V gene lookup returns CDR1 LNHDA and CDR2 SQIVND (reference sequence). This chain's CDR3 is CASSTGRKPQHF. For the CDR3, the DNA is TGTGCCAGTAGTACAGGGAGAAAGCCCCAGCATTTT.

The chain employs TRBV6-5 and TRBJ2-7, with 9 bases lining up with TRBD2. Germline-derived CDR1 and CDR2 are MNHEY and SVGAGI. There are 14 residues in the CDR3. With V trimmed by 6 bases and J by 6 bases, 9 bases remained unmatched. DNA for the CDR3: TGTGCCAGCAGAATCGGGACTAGCAGGGGCGAGCAGTACTTC. This codes for CASRIGTSRGEQYF.

This sequence joins TRBV10-2 and TRBJ1-2; the D gene is possibly TRBD1 (6 bases). Trimming took off 6 bases at V and 2 bases at J, with 10 bases between the two ends. The CDR3 totals 13 residues. The germline gives CDR1 WSHSY, CDR2 SAAADI. This CDR3 reads CASRDSANYGYTF. The DNA for the CDR3 is TGCGCCAGCAGGGACAGCGCCAACTATGGCTACACCTTC.

The V call is TRBV18, the J call TRBJ1-2; TRBD1 matches at 7 bases. Germline V CDR1 and CDR2: KGHSH, LQKENI. J lost 4 bases, V lost 4 bases, and 6 bases had no gene match. The CDR3 has 14 amino acids. CDR3 sequence: CASSRDSLTYGYTF. CDR3 sequence (DNA): TGTGCCAGCTCACGGGACAGCCTTACCTATGGCTACACCTTC.

The chain recombines TRBV30 with TRBJ2-1, with 9 positions matching TRBD2. J gave up 7 bases and V 2 bases, and 9 bases lay outside the gene matches. The germline gives CDR1 GTSNPN, CDR2 SVGIG (reference sequence). The length of the CDR3 is 15 residues. In DNA form, the CDR3 reads TGTGCCTGGAGTAAGGGGACTAGCCGTACTAATGAGCAGTTCTTC. Amino acids: CAWSKGTSRTNEQFF.

The V and J genes are TRBV13 and TRBJ1-3, with 7 positions matching TRBD1. With V trimmed by 5 bases and J by 0 bases, 4 bases remained unmatched. The CDR3 loop spans 15 amino acids. The germline V gene has CDR1 PRHDT and CDR2 FYEKMQ (reference sequence). CDR3 region: CASSLGQFSGNTIYF. The CDR3 coding sequence is TGTGCCAGCAGCCTGGGACAGTTCTCTGGAAACACCATATATTTT.

This clone occurred once. The chain couples TRBV6-6 to TRBJ1-2, with D unclear. The CDR3 has 14 amino acids. V lost 0 bases and J 4 bases, leaving 9 bases between the germline ends. Germline V gene lookup returns CDR1 MNHNY and CDR2 SVGAGI (reference sequence). Here the CDR3 DNA reads TGTGCCAGCAGTTACTCGGGTGGTAGCTATGGCTACACCTTC. As protein: CASSYSGGSYGYTF.

This chain uses TRBV7-9 with TRBJ1-3; 11 positions match TRBD1. The CDR3 loop spans 16 amino acids. Germline assignment: CDR1 SEHNR and CDR2 FQNEAQ (reference sequence). Losses at the gene ends were 3 bases for V and 4 bases for J; bases not matched to a gene: 5. CDR3 sequence: CASSFPGQGGGNTIYF. The CDR3 DNA sequence: TGTGCCAGCAGCTTTCCGGGACAGGGGGGAGGAAACACCATATATTTT.

The rearrangement links TRBV5-1 to TRBJ2-1; D unresolved. The CDR3 covers 16 residues. The V gene's germline CDR1 is SGHRS and CDR2 YFSETQ. Trimming removed 0 bases at V and 0 bases at J, with 10 bases between. The CDR3 nucleotides are TGCGCCAGCAGCTTGGTTGGGTCGAGCTCCTACAATGAGCAGTTCTTC. It specifies CASSLVGSSSYNEQFF.

The chain couples TRBV5-1 to TRBJ1-4; D might be TRBD1 (6 bases). The CDR3 loop spans 15 amino acids. V was pared by 3 bases and J by 7 bases, with 16 bases between. Germline V gene data show CDR1 as SGHRS and CDR2 as YFSETQ. This chain's CDR3 is CASSSAYRDGEKLFF. The DNA of the CDR3 is TGCGCCAGCAGCTCCGCCTACAGGGATGGTGAAAAACTGTTTTTT. The full variable domain, completed using reference TRBV5-1 and TRBJ1-4, is KAGVTQTPRYLIKTRGQQVTLSCSPISGHRSVSWYQQTPGQGLQFLFEYFSETQRNKGNFPGRFSGRQFSNSRSEMNVSTLELGDSALYLCASSSAYRDGEKLFFGSGTQLSVL.

The J gene is TRBJ2-3, the V gene TRBV11-3, with 9 bases aligning to TRBD2. The germline V gene encodes CDR1 SGHNT and CDR2 YENEEA. The CDR3 spans 16 residues. V lost 2 bases and J lost 4; bases outside the gene matches: 7. This CDR3 is CASSLKAGGPPDTQYF. For the CDR3, the DNA is TGTGCCAGCAGCTTAAAAGCGGGAGGCCCCCCAGATACGCAGTATTTT.

This sequence joins TRBV5-4 and TRBJ1-4, with TRBD1 identical over 7 bases. After removal of 4 bases from V and 2 bases from J, the junction contained 5 bases not matched to a gene. This CDR3 has 15 amino acids. Germline CDR1 and CDR2: SGHNT and YYREEE (reference sequence). For the CDR3, the DNA is TGTGCCAGCAGCCTACAGGGGCTTACTAATGAAAAACTGTTTTTT. Protein: CASSLQGLTNEKLFF. The whole variable domain, remainder taken from reference TRBV5-4 and TRBJ1-4, is ETGVTQSPTHLIKTRGQQVTLRCSSQSGHNTVSWYQQALGQGPQFIFQYYREEENGRGNFPPRFSGLQFPNYSSELNVNALELDDSALYLCASSLQGLTNEKLFFGSGTQLSVL.

The J gene is TRBJ2-1, the V gene TRBV7-9, with D perhaps being TRBD1 or TRBD2 (5 bases each). The CDR3 sequence is 11 residues long. V lost 5 bases, J lost 11 bases, and 10 bases lay in between. Germline-derived CDR1 and CDR2 are SEHNR and FQNEAQ (reference sequence). CDR3 nucleotide sequence: TGTGCCAGCAGCGCTCCGGGACAGCAGTTCTTC. This encodes CASSAPGQQFF. The complete variable domain, with remaining parts taken from reference TRBV7-9 and TRBJ2-1, reads DTGVSQNPRHKITKRGQNVTFRCDPISEHNRLYWYRQTLGQGPEFLTYFQNEAQLEKSRLLSDRFSAERPKGSFSTLEIQRTEQGDSAMYLCASSAPGQQFFGPGTRLTVL.

The chain uses TRBV6-6 and TRBJ1-1, with unresolved D. Trimming removed 5 bases at V and 2 bases at J, with 6 bases between. CDR3 size: 12 residues. Germline CDR1 is MNHNY and CDR2 is SVGAGI (reference sequence). CDR3 residues: CASSPPNTEAFF. The CDR3 DNA reads as TGTGCCAGCAGTCCCCCAAACACTGAAGCTTTCTTT.

J is TRBJ2-3 and V is TRBV6-1; D is perhaps TRBD2 (7 bases). The CDR3 is 15 amino acids. Trimming removed 5 bases from V and 2 bases from J, with 14 bases in between. Per germline, CDR1 MNHNS and CDR2 SASEGT. The CDR3 protein is CASSLRGGDTDTQYF. Here the CDR3 DNA reads TGTGCCAGCAGTCTCAGGGGAGGGGACACAGATACGCAGTATTTT.

The chain uses TRBV6-1 and TRBJ2-2; 9 nucleotides align to TRBD2. The CDR3 consists of 16 residues. The junction had 8 bases not matched to a gene; V was cut back by 2 bases and J by 7 bases. Germline-derived CDR1 and CDR2 are MNHNS and SASEGT. The CDR3 loop reads CASSERGTSSSGELFF. The CDR3 bases are TGTGCCAGCAGTGAAAGGGGGACTAGCTCCAGCGGGGAGCTGTTTTTT.

The chain employs TRBV29-1 and TRBJ1-2, with D unclear. Germline-derived CDR1 and CDR2 are SQVTM and ANQGSEA. Trimming shortened V by 4 bases and J by 0 bases, and 9 bases separated the two germline ends. The CDR3 totals 13 residues. CDR3 nucleotides: TGCAGCGTTGGGAAACAAGCTAACTATGGCTACACCTTC. Its translation is CSVGKQANYGYTF.

This chain connects TRBV19 to TRBJ2-1, with 9 nucleotides matching TRBD2. Germline V gene sequence: CDR1 LNHDA, CDR2 SQIVND (reference sequence). This CDR3 has 13 amino acids. J lost 10 bases, V lost 4 bases, and 5 bases had no gene match. This chain's CDR3 is CASSTFSGREQFF. The CDR3 DNA reads TGTGCCAGTAGTACCTTTAGCGGGAGAGAGCAGTTCTTC.

The chain combines TRBV27 with TRBJ1-2; D is uncertain. V lost 0 bases and J 7 bases, leaving 3 bases between the germline ends. Looked up from germline, CDR1 is MNHEY and CDR2 is SMNVEV (reference sequence). CDR3 length: 11 residues. The CDR3 region is CASSLSVGYTF. The CDR3 coding sequence is TGTGCCAGCAGTTTATCAGTTGGCTACACCTTC.